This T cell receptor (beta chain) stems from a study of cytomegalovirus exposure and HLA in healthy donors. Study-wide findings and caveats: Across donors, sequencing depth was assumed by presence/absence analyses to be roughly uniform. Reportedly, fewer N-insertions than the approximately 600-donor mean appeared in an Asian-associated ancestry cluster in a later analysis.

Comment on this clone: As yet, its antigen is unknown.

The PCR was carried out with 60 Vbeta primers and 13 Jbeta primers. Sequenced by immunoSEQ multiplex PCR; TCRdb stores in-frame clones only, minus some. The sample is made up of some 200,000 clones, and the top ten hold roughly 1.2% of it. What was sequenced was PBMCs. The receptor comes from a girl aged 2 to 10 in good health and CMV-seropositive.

CDR3 protein: CASSYLVRGVMETQYF. The CDR3 DNA sequence: TGTGCCAGCAGTTACTTGGTTCGGGGGGTTATGGAGACCCAGTACTTC. The rearrangement uses TRBV6-5 and TRBJ2-5; TRBD2 matches 7 bases. The CDR3 covers 16 residues. Germline V gene lookup returns CDR1 MNHEY and CDR2 SVGAGI. The ends lost 1 base at V and 5 bases at J; junction bases unmatched: 10.